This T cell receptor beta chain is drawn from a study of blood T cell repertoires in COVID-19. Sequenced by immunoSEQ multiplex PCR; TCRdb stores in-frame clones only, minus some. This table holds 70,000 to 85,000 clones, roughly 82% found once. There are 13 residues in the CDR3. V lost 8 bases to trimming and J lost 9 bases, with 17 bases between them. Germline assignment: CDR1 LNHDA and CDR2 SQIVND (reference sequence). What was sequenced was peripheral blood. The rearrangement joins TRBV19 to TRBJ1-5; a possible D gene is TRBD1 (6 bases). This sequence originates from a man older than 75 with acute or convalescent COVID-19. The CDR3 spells CASGAGGQGPQHF. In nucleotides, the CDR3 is TGTGCCAGTGGTGCGGGGGGACAAGGGCCCCAGCATTTT.